One sample yielded the 4 T cell receptor beta chains listed below, sequenced in a study of cytomegalovirus exposure and HLA in healthy donors. Primers for the PCR totalled 60 Vbeta and 13 Jbeta. The protocol was immunoSEQ multiplex PCR, while the TCRdb copy is restricted to in-frame clones and leaves out a portion. Among about 200,000 clones, approximately 83% were seen once, and the ten largest hold 0.098%. Sequencing was done on a sample of PBMCs. The origin of the receptors is a boy younger than 10 in good health and CMV-seronegative.

This clone has a single count. The chain has TRBV29-1 and TRBJ2-1; TRBD1 agrees at 10 bases. The CDR3 is 14 residues long. With V trimmed by 1 base and J by 5 bases, 2 bases remained unmatched. The germline V gene encodes CDR1 SQVTM and CDR2 ANQGSEA. The CDR3 reads CSVEGTGGDNEQFF. The CDR3, as DNA: TGCAGCGTTGAAGGGACAGGGGGTGACAATGAGCAGTTCTTC.

This clone showed up just once. This chain uses TRBV2 with TRBJ2-1; the D gene is possibly TRBD2 (5 bases). Trimming stripped 6 bases from V and 8 bases from J, with 17 bases between. Germline V gives CDR1 SNHLY, CDR2 FYNNEI. The CDR3 sequence is 14 residues long. CDR3 coding DNA: TGTGCCAGCAGGACCCCGGGGAGCGGCCATGAGCAGTTCTTC. This codes for CASRTPGSGHEQFF.

V usage is TRBV5-1 and J usage is TRBJ1-2; possibly TRBD1 for D (5 bases). The V end was cut by 1 base, the J end by 3 bases, with 10 bases between. Germline V lookup: CDR1 SGHRS, CDR2 YFSETQ. CDR3 length: 14 residues. The CDR3 DNA reads TGCGCCAGCAGCTTGTTGGGGGAGGACTATGGCTACACCTTC. This sequence encodes CASSLLGEDYGYTF. The full variable domain, completed using reference TRBV5-1 and TRBJ1-2, is KAGVTQTPRYLIKTRGQQVTLSCSPISGHRSVSWYQQTPGQGLQFLFEYFSETQRNKGNFPGRFSGRQFSNSRSEMNVSTLELGDSALYLCASSLLGEDYGYTFGSGTRLTVV.

CDR3 DNA sequence: TGTGCCAGCAGCCAAGATTGGGGGGACGACTACAATGAGCAGTTCTTC. Translating gives CASSQDWGDDYNEQFF. The chain combines TRBV4-2 with TRBJ2-1; TRBD2 might be the D (6 bases). CDR1 LGHNA and CDR2 YNFKEQ come from the germline V gene. V lost 0 bases and J lost 3, with 12 bases in between. The CDR3 consists of 16 residues.